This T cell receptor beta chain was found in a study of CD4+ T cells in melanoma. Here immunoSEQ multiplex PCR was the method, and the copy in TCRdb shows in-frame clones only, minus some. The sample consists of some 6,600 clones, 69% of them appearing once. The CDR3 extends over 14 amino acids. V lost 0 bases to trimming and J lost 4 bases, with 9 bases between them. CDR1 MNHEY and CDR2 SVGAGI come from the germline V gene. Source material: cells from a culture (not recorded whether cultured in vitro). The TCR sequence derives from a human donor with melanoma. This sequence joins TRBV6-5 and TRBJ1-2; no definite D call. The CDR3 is CASSYSWGTYGYTF. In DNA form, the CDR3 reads TGTGCCAGCAGTTACTCGTGGGGAACCTATGGCTACACCTTC.